This TCR beta chain was retrieved from a study of a mutant IDH1 vaccine in newly diagnosed glioma. Whole-study findings and limits: Changes in top peripheral clonotypes did not appear linked to pseudoprogression.

Clones were sequenced by immunoSEQ multiplex PCR, and TCRdb holds only the in-frame ones, with some missing. The table has about 68,000 clones, around 82% seen once; the top ten hold 12%. The ends were cut back, 0 bases at V and 5 bases at J, with 7 bases in the middle. CDR1 and CDR2 from the germline V gene are MRHNA and SNTAGT. The CDR3 is 13 amino acids. A note on this clone: Its matching antigen is unknown.

Time point reported: week 35, safety follow-up. All doses held 300 ug of mutant IDH1 20-mer peptide, with topical imiquimod. Tumors from donors were new WHO grade 3 or 4 IDH1-mutant astrocytomas with ATRX loss. The material sequenced was PBMCs, taken from a glioma patient whose treatment included an IDH1 peptide vaccine. The sequence derives from a man younger than 30 with glioma. The chain couples TRBV6-4 to TRBJ1-1; no firm D call. CDR3 bases: TGTGCCAGCAGTGACTCGAAGATGACTGAAGCTTTCTTT. This gives the protein CASSDSKMTEAFF.